This T cell receptor (beta chain) appears in the sequencing data of a study of graft-versus-host responses after intestinal transplantation. Germline V gives CDR1 SGHTA, CDR2 FQGNSA. This CDR3 is 16 amino acids long. Unmatched junction bases numbered 5, after V lost 2 bases and J lost 6 bases. As regards this clone: Its specificity is not known.

The assay was immunoSEQ multiplex PCR, and TCRdb's table has in-frame clones only and misses some. This table has some 120,000 clones, about nine tenths appearing once. The chain couples TRBV7-2 to TRBJ2-1, with 12 bases matching TRBD2. The sample was unstimulated CD4+ T cells sorted from spleen or lymph node cells, taken before intestinal transplant. The source is a human donor who received an intestinal transplant. CDR3 protein: CASSLLGTSGFNEQFF. CDR3 DNA sequence: TGTGCCAGCAGCTTACTAGGGACTAGCGGGTTCAATGAGCAGTTCTTC.